In its sample, the clone carrying this T cell receptor (beta chain) was seen many times. This sample's time point: newly diagnosed GD, antithyroid drugs for less than 3 months. Making the TCR library involved RNA that had been extracted from PBMCs. The sample belongs to a study of regulatory T cells in long-lasting Graves disease. About the study: The antithyroid drugs taken by newly diagnosed Graves' patients had been used for under 3 months.

Both iRepertoire HTBI primers and Arm-PCR of CDR3 regions were used to build the TCR beta libraries. TCRdb analysed the multiplex PCR reads with MiXCR anew, one entry per CDR3 protein. There are hundreds of thousands of distinct CDR3 sequences in the sample; roughly a sixth occur only once, and just under 30% lies in the top ten. Germline CDR1 and CDR2: DFQATT and SNEGSKA (reference sequence). This CDR3 contains 13 residues. V lost 3 bases to trimming and J lost 1 base, with 7 bases between them. The same sample was also used in a study of T cells in Graves' hyperthyroidism and ophthalmopathy.

Sample: peripheral blood mononuclear cells (PBMCs), taken at new diagnosis, from a patient treated with antithyroid drugs. This TCR derives from a man aged 40-49 years with Graves disease. The chain employs TRBV20-1 and TRBJ1-5; D possibly corresponds to TRBD1 (5 bases). CDR3 amino acids: CSARRGSNQPQHF. The CDR3 DNA reads TGCAGTGCTAGGAGGGGCAGCAATCAGCCCCAGCATTTT.